Following are 9 T cell receptor beta chains from one sample sequenced in a study of blood T cell repertoires in COVID-19. Assay: immunoSEQ multiplex PCR; the TCRdb copy retains only in-frame clones and omits some. The sample consists of about 160,000 clones, roughly 88% of them appearing once. Material: peripheral blood. The source of these receptors is a man aged 18 to 29 with acute or convalescent COVID-19.

This clone was recorded once. The V and J genes are TRBV24-1 and TRBJ2-3; perhaps TRBD2 as D (6 bases). The CDR3 length is 20 residues. Per the germline V gene, CDR1 is KGHDR and CDR2 is SFDVKD. Deletions cut 2 bases from V and 0 bases from J, with 23 bases between. Here the CDR3 DNA reads TGTGCCACCAGTGATTCGGGCAGCTATTTCGGGAGCCCTAGCACAGATACGCAGTATTTT. This codes for CATSDSGSYFGSPSTDTQYF.

This chain links TRBV27 with TRBJ1-1; no firm D call. CDR3 length: 17 residues. Per the germline V gene, CDR1 is MNHEY and CDR2 is SMNVEV (reference sequence). Between the trimmed V and J ends, which lost 3 bases and 0 bases, there was a span of 17 bases. The CDR3, as DNA: TGTGCCAGCAGTTTCTTACTTGGTGGAGCCTTGAACACTGAAGCTTTCTTT. It is translated as CASSFLLGGALNTEAFF.

This chain uses TRBV18 with TRBJ2-1, with 10 bases lining up with TRBD2. The V segment lost 4 bases and the J segment 5 bases; nucleotides outside the gene matches: 2. Germline-derived CDR1 and CDR2 are KGHSH and LQKENI. The CDR3 has 14 amino acids. In DNA, the CDR3 is TGTGCCAGCTCACGAACTAGCGGGGACAATGAGCAGTTCTTC. It encodes CASSRTSGDNEQFF.

The chain couples TRBV4-1 to TRBJ1-1, with D possibly being TRBD1 (6 bases). Between the trimmed V and J ends, which lost 0 bases and 4 bases, there was a span of 12 bases. The V gene's germline CDR1 is MGHRA and CDR2 YSYEKL. The CDR3 covers 15 residues. CDR3 sequence: CASSQDQTGTTEAFF. CDR3 nucleotides: TGCGCCAGCAGCCAAGATCAAACAGGGACCACTGAAGCTTTCTTT.

CDR3 DNA: TGCGCCAGCAGCCAAGTAGACAGCCACGAGCAGTACTTC. This codes for CASSQVDSHEQYF. The chain carries TRBV4-1 and TRBJ2-7; D might be TRBD1 (5 bases). Trimming left V 1 base short and J 5 bases short, with 9 bases between. In germline, CDR1 is MGHRA, CDR2 YSYEKL. The CDR3 spans 13 residues.

The chain couples TRBV2 to TRBJ2-5; TRBD1 matches at 9 bases. Trimming cost V 6 bases and J 2 bases; bases outside gene matches: 7. The germline V gene has CDR1 SNHLY and CDR2 FYNNEI. The CDR3 runs 15 residues. This chain's CDR3 is CASSALTGGQETQYF. The CDR3 nucleotides read TGTGCCAGCAGCGCCCTGACAGGGGGACAAGAGACCCAGTACTTC.

As to this clone: In the same sample, other DNA sequences code for this CDR3. V is TRBV19 and J is TRBJ1-5; D uncertain. V lost 3 bases to trimming and J lost 4 bases, with 7 bases between them. In germline, CDR1 is LNHDA, CDR2 SQIVND (reference sequence). CDR3 length equals 13 residues. The CDR3 nucleotides read TGTGCCAGTAGTATTGCAGGAAATCAGCCCCAGCATTTT. Protein sequence: CASSIAGNQPQHF.

The chain recombines TRBV10-1 with TRBJ2-3, with 7 bases lining up with TRBD2. CDR1 is WNHNN and CDR2 is SYGVQD in the germline V gene (reference sequence). The CDR3 covers 17 residues. The V gene end was trimmed by 5 bases and the J gene end by 0 bases; junction bases not matched to a gene: 11. The CDR3 sequence: CASSSAGVGVSTDTQYF. The CDR3 DNA follows: TGCGCCAGCAGTTCGGCGGGAGTGGGGGTTAGCACAGATACGCAGTATTTT.

The rearrangement joins TRBV30 to TRBJ2-5; 13 nucleotides agree with TRBD2. This CDR3 is 19 amino acids long. Unmatched junction bases numbered 13, after V lost 0 bases and J lost 3 bases. Germline values: CDR1 GTSNPN, CDR2 SVGIG (reference sequence). The CDR3 sequence: CAWSVGLLAGGIREETQYF. In DNA form, the CDR3 reads TGTGCCTGGAGTGTAGGATTACTAGCGGGAGGGATCAGAGAAGAGACCCAGTACTTC.